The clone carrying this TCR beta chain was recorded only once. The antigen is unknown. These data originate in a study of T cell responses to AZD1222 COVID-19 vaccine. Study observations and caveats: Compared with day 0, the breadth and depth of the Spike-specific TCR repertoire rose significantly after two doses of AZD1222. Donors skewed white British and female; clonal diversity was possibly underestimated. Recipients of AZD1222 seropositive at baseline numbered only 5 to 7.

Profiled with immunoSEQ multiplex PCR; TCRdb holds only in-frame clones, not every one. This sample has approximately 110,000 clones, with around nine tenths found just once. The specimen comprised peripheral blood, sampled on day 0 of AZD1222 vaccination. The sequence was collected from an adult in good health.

CDR3 sequence (DNA): TGTGCCAGCAGCTACGGACAGGAAGAGACCCAGTACTTC. It codes for CASSYGQEETQYF. This chain connects TRBV7-8 to TRBJ2-5, with TRBD1 matching over 7 bases. Germline CDR1 and CDR2: SGHVS and FQNEAQ. With 4 bases clipped from V and 3 bases from J, the junction kept 2 bases outside the gene matches. This CDR3 is built from 13 residues.